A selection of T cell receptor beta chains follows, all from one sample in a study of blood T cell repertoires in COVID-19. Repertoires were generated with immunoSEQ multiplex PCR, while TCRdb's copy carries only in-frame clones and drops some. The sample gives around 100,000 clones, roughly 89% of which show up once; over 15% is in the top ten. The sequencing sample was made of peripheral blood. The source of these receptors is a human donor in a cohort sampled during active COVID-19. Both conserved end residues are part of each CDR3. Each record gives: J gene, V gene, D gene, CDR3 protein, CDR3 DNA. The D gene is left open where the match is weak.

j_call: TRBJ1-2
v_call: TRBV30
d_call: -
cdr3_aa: CAWSVQGWDGYTF
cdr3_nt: TGTGCCTGGAGTGTACAGGGATGGGATGGCTACACCTTC

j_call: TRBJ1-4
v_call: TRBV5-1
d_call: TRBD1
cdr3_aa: CASSFEAGTGGLFF
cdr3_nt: TGCGCCAGCAGCTTCGAAGCCGGGACAGGGGGACTGTTTTTT

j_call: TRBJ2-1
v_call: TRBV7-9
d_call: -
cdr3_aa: CASSPPSGPEQFF
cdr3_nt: TGTGCCAGCAGCCCCCCAAGCGGACCTGAGCAGTTCTTC

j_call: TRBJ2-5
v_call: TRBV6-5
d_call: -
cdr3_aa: CASSYSPLETQYF
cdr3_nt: TGTGCCAGCAGTTATTCCCCTCTGGAGACCCAGTACTTC

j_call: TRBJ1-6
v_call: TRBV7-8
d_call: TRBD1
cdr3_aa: CASSLGDRASPLHF
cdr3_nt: TGTGCCAGCAGCTTAGGGGACAGGGCGTCACCCCTCCACTTT

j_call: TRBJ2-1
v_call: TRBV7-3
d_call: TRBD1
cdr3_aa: CASSSGTGVYNEQFF
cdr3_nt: TGTGCCAGCAGCTCCGGGACAGGGGTATACAATGAGCAGTTCTTC

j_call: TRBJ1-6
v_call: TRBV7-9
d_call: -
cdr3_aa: CASSLEGVSPLHF
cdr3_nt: TGTGCCAGCAGCCTAGAGGGGGTCTCACCCCTCCACTTT

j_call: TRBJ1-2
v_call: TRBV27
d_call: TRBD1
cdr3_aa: CASSLSGDRGRGYGYTF
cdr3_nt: TGTGCCAGCAGTTTATCCGGGGACAGGGGGCGAGGCTATGGCTACACCTTC

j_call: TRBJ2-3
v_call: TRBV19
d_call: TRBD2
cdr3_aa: CASRGTSGGTPDTQYF
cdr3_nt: TGTGCCAGTAGAGGGACTAGCGGGGGGACCCCAGATACGCAGTATTTT

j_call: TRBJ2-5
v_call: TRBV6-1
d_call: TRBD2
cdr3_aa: CASSEELAGVRETQYF
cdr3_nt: TGTGCCAGCAGTGAAGAGCTAGCGGGAGTGCGGGAGACCCAGTACTTC